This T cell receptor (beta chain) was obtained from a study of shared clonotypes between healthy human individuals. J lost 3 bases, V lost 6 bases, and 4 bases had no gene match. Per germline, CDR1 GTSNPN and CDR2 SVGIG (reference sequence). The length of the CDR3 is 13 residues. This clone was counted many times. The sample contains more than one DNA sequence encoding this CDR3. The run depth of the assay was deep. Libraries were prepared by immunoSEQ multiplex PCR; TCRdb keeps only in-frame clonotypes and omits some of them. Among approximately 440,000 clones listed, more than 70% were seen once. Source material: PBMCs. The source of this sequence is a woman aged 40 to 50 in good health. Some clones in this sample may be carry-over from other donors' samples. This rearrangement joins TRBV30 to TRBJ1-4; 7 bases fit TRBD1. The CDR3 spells CACQQGPNEKLFF. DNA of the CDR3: TGTGCCTGCCAACAGGGGCCTAATGAAAAACTGTTTTTT.